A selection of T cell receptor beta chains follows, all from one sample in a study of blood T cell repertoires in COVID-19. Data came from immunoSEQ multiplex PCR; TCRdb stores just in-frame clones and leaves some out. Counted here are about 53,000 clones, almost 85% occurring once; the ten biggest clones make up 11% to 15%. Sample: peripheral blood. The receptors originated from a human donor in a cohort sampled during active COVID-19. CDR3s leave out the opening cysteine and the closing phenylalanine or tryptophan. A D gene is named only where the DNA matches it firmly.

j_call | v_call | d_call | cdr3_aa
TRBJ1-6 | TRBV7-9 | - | ASSFSRTNNSPLH
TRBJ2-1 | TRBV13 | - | ASSHSGTGTRNEQF
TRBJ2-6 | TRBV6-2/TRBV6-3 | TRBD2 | ASSYEVAGPAANVLT
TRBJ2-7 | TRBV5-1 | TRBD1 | ASSLRPGQGNEQY
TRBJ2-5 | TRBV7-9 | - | ASSFGETQY
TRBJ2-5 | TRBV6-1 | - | ASSEGLTTETQY
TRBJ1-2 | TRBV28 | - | ASSQGPDGYT
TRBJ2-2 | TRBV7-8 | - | ASSRRGYKHGELF
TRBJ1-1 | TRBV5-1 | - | ASSKQVTSSEAF
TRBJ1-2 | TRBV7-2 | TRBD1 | ASSPPGQENGYT
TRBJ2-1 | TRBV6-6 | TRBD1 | ATQDREPYHEQF
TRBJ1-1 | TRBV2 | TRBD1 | ASSEGPGTALMNTEAF
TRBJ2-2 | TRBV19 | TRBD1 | ASSSTRQGRGELF
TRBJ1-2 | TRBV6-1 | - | ASSEALRDLRRGYT
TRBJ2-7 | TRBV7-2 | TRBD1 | ASSLTGDSYEQY
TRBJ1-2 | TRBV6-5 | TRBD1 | ASSPQQGSYGYT
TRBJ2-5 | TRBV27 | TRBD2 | ASSRTGGETQY
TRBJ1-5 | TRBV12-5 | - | ASGLGQQPQH
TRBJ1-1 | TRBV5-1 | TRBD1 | ASKGTGHEAF
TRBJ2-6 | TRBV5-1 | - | ASSLTRGSGANVLT
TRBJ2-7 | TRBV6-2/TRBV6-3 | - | ASSYTWGPYEQY
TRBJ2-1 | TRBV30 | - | AWSGQAGNEQF
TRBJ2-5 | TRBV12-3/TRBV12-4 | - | ASSMGLQETQY
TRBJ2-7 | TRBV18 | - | ASSPGTTYEQY
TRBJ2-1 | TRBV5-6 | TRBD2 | ASSPTGTSGGREQF
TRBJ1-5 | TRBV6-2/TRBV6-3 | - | ASSYIRGNQPQH
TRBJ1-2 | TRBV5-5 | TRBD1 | ASSPRTGGDGYT
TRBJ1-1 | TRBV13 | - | ASSRPTSWGDTEAF
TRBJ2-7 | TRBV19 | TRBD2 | ASKGGLAGGRVVSIYEQY
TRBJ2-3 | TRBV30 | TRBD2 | AWRAGGPGNTQY
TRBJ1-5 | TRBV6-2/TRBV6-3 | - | ASSLDTGYSNQPQH
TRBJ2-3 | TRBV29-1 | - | SVEDHPGRDTQY
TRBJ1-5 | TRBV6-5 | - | ASRTGAGIQPQH
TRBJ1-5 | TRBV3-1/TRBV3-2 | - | ASSQDFGNQPQH
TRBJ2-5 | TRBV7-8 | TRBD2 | ASSLDPAGASQGETQY
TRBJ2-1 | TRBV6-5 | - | ASSYSWGASYNEQF
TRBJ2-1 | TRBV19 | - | ASSIAYYNEQF
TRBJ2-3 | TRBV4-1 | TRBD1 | ASSLPRRGQGNIDTQY
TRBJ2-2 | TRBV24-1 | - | ATSDYSATGELF
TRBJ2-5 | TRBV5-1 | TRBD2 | ASNFGGGRETQY
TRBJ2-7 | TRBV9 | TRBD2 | ASSVASGDSYEQY
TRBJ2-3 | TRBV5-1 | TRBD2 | ASSPGLAGGTDTQY
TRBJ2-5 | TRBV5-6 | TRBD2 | ASSGGRVGGETQY
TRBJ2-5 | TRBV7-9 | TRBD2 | ASTGPGGRAEETQY
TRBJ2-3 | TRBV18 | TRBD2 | ASSPWAISGGFTDTQY
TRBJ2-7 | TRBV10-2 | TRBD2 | ASRPTSAVDEQY
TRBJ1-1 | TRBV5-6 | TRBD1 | ASSLLPTGGTEAF
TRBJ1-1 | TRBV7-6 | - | ASSLVPMNTEAF
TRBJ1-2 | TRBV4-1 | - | ASSQDPAQGKYGYT
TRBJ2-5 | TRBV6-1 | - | ASSDGGELETQY
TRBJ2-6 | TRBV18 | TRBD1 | ASSLDRAPGANVLT
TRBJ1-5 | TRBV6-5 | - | ASSTGINQPQH
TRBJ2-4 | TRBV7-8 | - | ASSLGGAGILAKNIQY
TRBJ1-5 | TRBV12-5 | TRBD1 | ASAGTANQPQH
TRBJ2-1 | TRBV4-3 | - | ASSQDTSRNEQF
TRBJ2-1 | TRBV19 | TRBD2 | ASSSGLAAYNEQF
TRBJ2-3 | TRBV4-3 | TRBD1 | ASSQDRDRPIGQY
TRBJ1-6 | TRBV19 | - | ASSISGNSPLH